A single sample gave rise to the 11 T cell receptor beta chains below, sequenced in a study of T cell responses to AZD1222 COVID-19 vaccine. Only in-frame clones appear in the TCRdb table, and some are missing; sequencing was by immunoSEQ multiplex PCR. Of under 150,000 clones detected, about nine tenths appear once; the ten largest clones hold 1.6%. The starting material was peripheral blood, obtained 28 days after the second AZD1222 dose. Receptors were obtained from an adult who received the AZD1222 COVID-19 vaccine.

This chain joins TRBV7-2 and TRBJ2-1, with a weak D call TRBD2 (6 bases). The CDR3 consists of 14 residues. V gave up 5 bases and J gave up 7 bases, with 15 bases separating them. CDR1 and CDR2 from the germline V gene are SGHTA and FQGNSA. CDR3 amino acids: CASSGRLTGNEQFF. The CDR3 bases are TGTGCCAGCAGCGGGAGGTTGACGGGGAATGAGCAGTTCTTC.

This clone has a handful of counts. The chain couples TRBV5-1 to TRBJ1-1; 8 bases match TRBD1. The CDR3 is made up of 15 amino acids. Germline trimming cut 0 bases from V and 0 bases from J; bases unmatched to any gene: 1. Per the germline V gene, CDR1 is SGHRS and CDR2 is YFSETQ. CDR3 in amino acids: CASSLEDRVNTEAFF. The CDR3 DNA sequence: TGCGCCAGCAGCTTGGAGGACAGGGTGAACACTGAAGCTTTCTTT. Looking up the rest from reference TRBV5-1 and TRBJ1-1 gives the full variable domain: KAGVTQTPRYLIKTRGQQVTLSCSPISGHRSVSWYQQTPGQGLQFLFEYFSETQRNKGNFPGRFSGRQFSNSRSEMNVSTLELGDSALYLCASSLEDRVNTEAFFGQGTRLTVV.

V usage is TRBV19 and J usage is TRBJ2-3; D not resolved. V was shortened by 3 bases and J by 5 bases, with 15 bases between the two germline ends. Germline-derived CDR1 and CDR2 are LNHDA and SQIVND (reference sequence). CDR3 length: 15 amino acids. CDR3 coding DNA: TGTGCCAGTAGTATGGGCGGCCCGAGAGGAGATACGCAGTATTTT. Protein product: CASSMGGPRGDTQYF.

The chain employs TRBV5-4 and TRBJ2-7, with a possible D match to TRBD2 (6 bases). The V gene's germline CDR1 is SGHNT and CDR2 YYREEE (reference sequence). The length of the CDR3 is 16 residues. The ends were cut back, 4 bases at V and 1 base at J, with 18 bases in the middle. The CDR3 loop is CASSRGGAGASYEQYF. CDR3 bases: TGTGCCAGCAGCCGCGGAGGGGCGGGTGCTTCCTACGAGCAGTACTTC.

V usage is TRBV10-3 and J usage is TRBJ2-1; 8 bases are a match to TRBD1. The CDR3 is 16 amino acids. J gave up 9 bases and V 5 bases, and 15 bases lay outside the gene matches. CDR1 ENHRY and CDR2 SYGVKD come from the germline V gene. As DNA, the CDR3 is TGTGCCATCAGTCCTCAGGGGGCGTCGGGCCGCGGTGAGCAGTTCTTC. It yields the protein CAISPQGASGRGEQFF.

CDR3 sequence reads: CASSSRTGISHSPLHF. CDR3 DNA: TGTGCCAGCAGCAGCAGGACAGGGATATCACATTCACCCCTCCACTTT. V is TRBV5-4 and J is TRBJ1-6; 8 nucleotides align to TRBD1. The germline V gene has CDR1 SGHNT and CDR2 YYREEE (reference sequence). The CDR3 is 16 residues long. After removal of 4 bases from V and 8 bases from J, the junction contained 11 bases not matched to a gene.

The V and J genes are TRBV6-2 or TRBV6-3 and TRBJ1-2; 7 bases are a match to TRBD1. The CDR3 is 14 amino acids. Germline V gene lookup returns CDR1 MNHEY and CDR2 SVGEGT. V was clipped by 5 bases and J by 4 bases; unmatched bases: 7. The CDR3 loop is CASSGGGRFYGYTF. In DNA form, the CDR3 reads TGTGCCAGCAGTGGAGGGGGCCGATTCTATGGCTACACCTTC.

The chain is built from TRBV9 and TRBJ1-1, with no clear D. Deletions cut 4 bases from V and 3 bases from J, with 10 bases between. There are 13 residues in the CDR3. Germline V CDR1 and CDR2: SGDLS, YYNGEE. The chain's CDR3 is CASSPGVDTEAFF. In DNA form, the CDR3 reads TGTGCCAGCAGCCCGGGAGTTGACACTGAAGCTTTCTTT.

DNA for the CDR3: TGTGCCTCCCAAACTTGGGGACCAAACACTGAAGCTTTCTTT. Translated: CASQTWGPNTEAFF. V usage is TRBV10-3 and J usage is TRBJ1-1; weak D call: TRBD1 (5 bases). The CDR3 spans 14 residues. Germline CDR1 ENHRY, CDR2 SYGVKD. Trimming removed 11 bases from V and 2 bases from J, with 18 bases in between.

This clone was detected once. This chain uses TRBV12-5 with TRBJ1-1; D ambiguous. The CDR3 is 14 residues long. The V end lost 0 bases, the J end lost 4 bases, and 9 bases lay between the germline ends. Germline V gene data show CDR1 as LGHNT and CDR2 as FRNRAP. The DNA of the CDR3 is TGTGCTAGTGGTTTGGTACCCTCAGTCACTGAAGCTTTCTTT. This gives the protein CASGLVPSVTEAFF.

Here the CDR3 reads CASSLWSGGGTGELFF. The CDR3 bases are TGTGCCAGCAGCTTGTGGAGCGGGGGTGGCACCGGGGAGCTGTTTTTT. The chain uses TRBV5-5 and TRBJ2-2; 8 bases line up with TRBD2. V shed 1 base, J shed 4 bases, and the junction held 6 bases outside the gene matches. Per the germline V gene, CDR1 is SGHKS and CDR2 is YYEKEE (reference sequence). The CDR3 runs 16 residues.